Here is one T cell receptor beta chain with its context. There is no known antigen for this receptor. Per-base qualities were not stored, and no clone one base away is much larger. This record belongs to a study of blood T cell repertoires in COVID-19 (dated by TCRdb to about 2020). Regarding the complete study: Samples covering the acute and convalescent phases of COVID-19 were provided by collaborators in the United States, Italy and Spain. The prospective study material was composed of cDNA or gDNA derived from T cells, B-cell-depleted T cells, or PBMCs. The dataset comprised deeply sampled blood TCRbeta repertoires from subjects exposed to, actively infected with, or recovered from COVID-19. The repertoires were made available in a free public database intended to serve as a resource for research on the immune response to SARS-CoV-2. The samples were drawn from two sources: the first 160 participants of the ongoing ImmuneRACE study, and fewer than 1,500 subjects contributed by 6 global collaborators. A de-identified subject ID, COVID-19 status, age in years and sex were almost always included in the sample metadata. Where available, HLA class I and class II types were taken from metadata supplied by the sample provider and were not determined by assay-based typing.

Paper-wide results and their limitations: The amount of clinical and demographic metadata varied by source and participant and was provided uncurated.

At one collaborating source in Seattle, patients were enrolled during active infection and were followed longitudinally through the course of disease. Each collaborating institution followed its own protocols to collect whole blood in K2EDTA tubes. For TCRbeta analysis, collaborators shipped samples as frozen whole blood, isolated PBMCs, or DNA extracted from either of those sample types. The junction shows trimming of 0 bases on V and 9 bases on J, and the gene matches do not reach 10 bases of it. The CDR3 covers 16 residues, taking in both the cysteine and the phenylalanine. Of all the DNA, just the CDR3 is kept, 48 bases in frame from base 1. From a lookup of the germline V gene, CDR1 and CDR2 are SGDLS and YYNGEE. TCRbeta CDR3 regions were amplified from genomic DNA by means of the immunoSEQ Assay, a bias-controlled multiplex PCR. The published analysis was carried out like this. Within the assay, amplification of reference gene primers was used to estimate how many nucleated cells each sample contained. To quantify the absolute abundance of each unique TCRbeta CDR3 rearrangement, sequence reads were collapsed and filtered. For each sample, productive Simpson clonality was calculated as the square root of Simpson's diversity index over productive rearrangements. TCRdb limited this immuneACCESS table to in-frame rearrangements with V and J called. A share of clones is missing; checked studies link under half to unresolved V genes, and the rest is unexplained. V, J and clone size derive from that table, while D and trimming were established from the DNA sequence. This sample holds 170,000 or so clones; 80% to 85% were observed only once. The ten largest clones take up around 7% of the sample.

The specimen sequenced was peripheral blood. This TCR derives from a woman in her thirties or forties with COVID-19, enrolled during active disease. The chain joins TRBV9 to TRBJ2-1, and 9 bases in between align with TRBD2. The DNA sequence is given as TGTGCCAGCAGCGTAGGAGGCGGGGGGGCCACGAGTGAGCAGTTCTTC. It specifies CASSVGGGGATSEQFF.